Included here is one T cell receptor beta chain sequence, with context. A junction end diverges from the germline sequence, so it may reflect a read error. The germline CDR1 and CDR2 sequences are SGHRS and YFSETQ. This CDR3 is 15 amino acids long. Produced via immunoSEQ multiplex PCR; TCRdb's table is partial and in-frame only. Of about 140,000 clones detected, about 80% appear once; the ten largest clones hold about 27%. The sample comes from a study of cytomegalovirus exposure and HLA in healthy donors. This chain joins TRBV5-1 and TRBJ2-5; TRBD2 is a possible D gene (6 bases). This receptor was identified in a man between 25 and 39 years old in good health and CMV-seropositive. The sample was PBMCs. Written as DNA, the CDR3 is TGCGCCACAGCGACCGGGACTCTCGGCCAAGGGACCCAGTACTTC. Protein product: CATATGTLGQGTQYF.